This T cell receptor beta chain was documented in a study of blood T cell repertoires in COVID-19. The overall study: T cells, B-cell-depleted T cells, or PBMCs provided the cDNA or gDNA that served as material.

This clone was detected a few times. The ends were cut back, 3 bases at V and 3 bases at J, with 8 bases in the middle. Germline V CDR1 and CDR2: SGHTA, FQGTGA. CDR3 length: 13 amino acids. Source study methods: Estimated nucleated cell counts came from reference gene primer amplification. TCRdb keeps only in-frame clones here, not all; method: immunoSEQ multiplex PCR. The V and J calls and clone size are taken from that table; D and trimming were inferred from the DNA. The sample carries about 440,000 clones, more than 85% recorded once. This clonotype originated in a woman under 40 with acute or convalescent COVID-19. The V and J genes are TRBV7-3 and TRBJ1-2, with D perhaps matching TRBD1 (5 bases). Sequencing input: peripheral blood. CDR3 coding DNA: TGTGCCAGCAGCTTTGGGGCAGACTATGGCTACACCTTC. Residues: CASSFGADYGYTF.